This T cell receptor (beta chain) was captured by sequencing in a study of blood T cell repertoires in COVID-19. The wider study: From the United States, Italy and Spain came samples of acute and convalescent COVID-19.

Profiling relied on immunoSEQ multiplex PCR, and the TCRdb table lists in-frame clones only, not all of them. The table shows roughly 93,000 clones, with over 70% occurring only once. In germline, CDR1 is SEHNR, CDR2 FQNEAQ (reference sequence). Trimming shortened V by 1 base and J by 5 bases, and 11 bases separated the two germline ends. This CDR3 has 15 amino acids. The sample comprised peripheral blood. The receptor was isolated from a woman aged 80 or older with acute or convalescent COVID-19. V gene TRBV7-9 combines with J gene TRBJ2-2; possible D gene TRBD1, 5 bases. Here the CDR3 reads CASSLEGARTGELFF. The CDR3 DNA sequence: TGTGCCAGCAGCTTAGAAGGGGCTAGAACCGGGGAGCTGTTTTTT.